Listed below are T cell receptor beta chains from one sample, sequenced in a study of cytomegalovirus exposure and HLA in healthy donors. Assay: immunoSEQ multiplex PCR; the TCRdb copy retains only in-frame clones and omits some. This table holds 120,000 or so clones, over 75% found once. The sequencing input was PBMCs. The source is a woman younger than 35 in good health and CMV-seronegative. CDR3s include the opening cysteine and the closing phenylalanine or tryptophan. For some rows the clone size is stated as once, few or many, or as a class when expanded; others skip it.

clone_size j_call v_call cdr3_aa
- TRBJ1-2 TRBV5-5 CASSLDSGVGYGYTF
- TRBJ2-5 TRBV27 CASSFFGTGEETQYF
- TRBJ2-1 TRBV2 CASSGRQGYYNEQFF
once TRBJ1-2 TRBV7-9 CASSDGTVPHYGYTF
- TRBJ1-1 TRBV6-6 CASKLQGAMNTEAFF
- TRBJ1-1 TRBV18 CASSPGQGRMNTEAFF
- TRBJ1-4 TRBV11-2 CASSLVLPFGEKLFF
- TRBJ2-7 TRBV5-1 CASSYELAPTSYYEQYF
few TRBJ1-1 TRBV7-2 CASSFNQVNTEAFF
- TRBJ2-2 TRBV4-3 CASSQVASLAATGELFF
- TRBJ2-4 TRBV5-1 CASSLLTGLAKNIQYF
- TRBJ1-1 TRBV29-1 CSVEDTRDGVEAFF
- TRBJ2-2 TRBV6-1 CASSDWLRVQAGELFF
- TRBJ2-1 TRBV29-1 CSVGRTGSSYNEQFF
- TRBJ1-5 TRBV4-1 CASSQVVGAGQPQHF
- TRBJ2-1 TRBV6-6 CASSYSGRYNEQFF
few TRBJ2-7 TRBV4-3 CASSPTGTSYEQYF
- TRBJ2-7 TRBV27 CASSLSTAYEQYF
- TRBJ1-2 TRBV5-1 CASSLPGTAYGYTF
- TRBJ1-2 TRBV5-1 CASSQGPNYGYTF
- TRBJ1-4 TRBV18 CASSPRDKIGATNEKLFF
- TRBJ2-7 TRBV6-1 CASSEARLPAGVGEQYF